This T cell receptor beta chain was identified during a study of T cells in Graves' hyperthyroidism and ophthalmopathy. This clonotype was seen a handful of times. The length of the CDR3 is 15 residues. Germline V lookup: CDR1 SGHVS, CDR2 FNYEAQ. V was shortened by 0 bases and J by 1 base, with 9 bases between the two germline ends. The TCR beta CDR3 regions underwent amplification using RNA transcripts as the source. HTBI primers drove first-round RT-PCR of the TCR CDR3. Each CDR3 protein gets one entry after TCRdb re-called the multiplex PCR reads with MiXCR. The top ten hold 34% of the sample, which has 250,000 to 400,000 distinct CDR3 sequences, approximately 14% seen once.

The sequencing input was blood. This TCR was sampled from a woman aged 40 to 49 with Graves' ophthalmopathy. V is TRBV7-6 and J is TRBJ2-5, with D perhaps matching TRBD2 (5 bases). CDR3 sequence reads: CASSLATGSQETQYF. CDR3 bases: TGTGCCAGCAGCTTAGCCACGGGGTCCCAAGAGACCCAGTACTTC.